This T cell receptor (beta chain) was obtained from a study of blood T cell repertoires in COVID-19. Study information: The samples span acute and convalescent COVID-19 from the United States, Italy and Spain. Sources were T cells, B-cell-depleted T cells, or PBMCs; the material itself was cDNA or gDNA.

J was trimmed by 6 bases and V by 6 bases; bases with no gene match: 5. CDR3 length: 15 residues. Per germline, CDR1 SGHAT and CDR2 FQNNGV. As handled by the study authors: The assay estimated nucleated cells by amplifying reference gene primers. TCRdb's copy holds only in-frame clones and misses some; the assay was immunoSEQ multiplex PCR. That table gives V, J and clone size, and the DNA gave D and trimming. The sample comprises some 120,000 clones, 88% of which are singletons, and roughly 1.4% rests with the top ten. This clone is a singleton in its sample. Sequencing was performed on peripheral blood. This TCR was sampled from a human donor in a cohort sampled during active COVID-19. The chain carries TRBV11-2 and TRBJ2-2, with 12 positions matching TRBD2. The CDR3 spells CASRSLAGGSGELFF. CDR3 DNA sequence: TGTGCCAGCAGAAGTCTAGCGGGAGGGTCCGGGGAGCTGTTTTTT.